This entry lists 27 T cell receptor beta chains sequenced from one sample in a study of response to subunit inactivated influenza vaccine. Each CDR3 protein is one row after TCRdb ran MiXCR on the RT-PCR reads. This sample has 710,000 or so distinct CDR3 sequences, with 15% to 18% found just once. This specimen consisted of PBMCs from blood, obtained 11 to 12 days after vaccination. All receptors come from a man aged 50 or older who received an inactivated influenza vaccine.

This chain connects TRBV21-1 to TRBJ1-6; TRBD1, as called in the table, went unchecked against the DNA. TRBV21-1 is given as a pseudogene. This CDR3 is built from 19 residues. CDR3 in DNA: TGTGCCAGCAGCAACCGAGCAAAGGGGACCAGACAGGGCGGATCACCCCTCCACTTT. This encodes CASSNRAKGTRQGGSPLHF.

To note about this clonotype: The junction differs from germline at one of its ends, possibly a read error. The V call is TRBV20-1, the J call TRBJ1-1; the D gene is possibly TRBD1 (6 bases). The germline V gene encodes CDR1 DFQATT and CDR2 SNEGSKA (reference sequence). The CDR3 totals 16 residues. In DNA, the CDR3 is TGCTGTGCTAGAGACACCCTGGAGGGGGGCGGCACTGAAGCTTTCTTT. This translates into CCARDTLEGGGTEAFF.

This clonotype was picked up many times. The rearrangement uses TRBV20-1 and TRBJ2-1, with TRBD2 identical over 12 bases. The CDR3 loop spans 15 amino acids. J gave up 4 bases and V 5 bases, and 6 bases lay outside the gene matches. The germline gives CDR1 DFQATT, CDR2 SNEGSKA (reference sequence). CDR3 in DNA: TGCAGTGCTCCTAGGACTAGCGGGGATTACAATGAGCAGTTCTTC. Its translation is CSAPRTSGDYNEQFF.

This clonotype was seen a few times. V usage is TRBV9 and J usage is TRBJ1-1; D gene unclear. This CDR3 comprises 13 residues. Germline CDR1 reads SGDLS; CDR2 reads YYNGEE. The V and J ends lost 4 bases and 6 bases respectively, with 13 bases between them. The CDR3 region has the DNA TGTGCCAGCAGCCGACCCCCTATTGCTGAAGCTTTCTTT. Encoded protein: CASSRPPIAEAFF. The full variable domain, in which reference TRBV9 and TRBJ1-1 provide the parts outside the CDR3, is DSGVTQTPKHLITATGQRVTLRCSPRSGDLSVYWYQQSLDQGLQFLIQYYNGEERAKGNILERFSAQQFPDLHSELNLSSLELGDSALYFCASSRPPIAEAFFGQGTRLTVV.

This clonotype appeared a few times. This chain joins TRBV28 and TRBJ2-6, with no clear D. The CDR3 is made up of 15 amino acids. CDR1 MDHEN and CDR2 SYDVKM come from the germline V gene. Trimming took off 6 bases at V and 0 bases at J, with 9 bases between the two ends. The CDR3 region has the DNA TGTGCCAGCAGGGGGTGGACCTCTGGGGCCAACGTCCTGACTTTC. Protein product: CASRGWTSGANVLTF.

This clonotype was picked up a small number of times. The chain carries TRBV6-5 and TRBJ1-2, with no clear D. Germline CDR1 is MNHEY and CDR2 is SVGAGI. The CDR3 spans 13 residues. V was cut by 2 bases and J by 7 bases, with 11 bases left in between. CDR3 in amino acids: CASSYVRESGYTF. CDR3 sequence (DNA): TGTGCCAGCAGTTACGTAAGGGAGTCTGGCTACACCTTC.

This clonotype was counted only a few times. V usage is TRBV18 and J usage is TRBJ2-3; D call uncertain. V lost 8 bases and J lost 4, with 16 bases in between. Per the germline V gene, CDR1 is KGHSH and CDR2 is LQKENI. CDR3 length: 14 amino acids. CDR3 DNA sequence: TGTGCCAGCCTAACCAGTAGGCTCTCAGATACGCAGTATTTT. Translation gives CASLTSRLSDTQYF.

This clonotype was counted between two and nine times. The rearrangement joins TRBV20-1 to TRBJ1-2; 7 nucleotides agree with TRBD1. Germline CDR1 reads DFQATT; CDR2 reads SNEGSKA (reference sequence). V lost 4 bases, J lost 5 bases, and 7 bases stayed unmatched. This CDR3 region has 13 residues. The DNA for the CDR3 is TGCAGTGCTATTGACAGGGAGCTATATGGCTACACCTTC. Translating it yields CSAIDRELYGYTF.

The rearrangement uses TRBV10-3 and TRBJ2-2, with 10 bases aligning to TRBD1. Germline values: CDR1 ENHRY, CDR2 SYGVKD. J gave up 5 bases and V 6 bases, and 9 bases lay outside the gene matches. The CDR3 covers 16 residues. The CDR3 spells CAIRDDRGPRTGELFF. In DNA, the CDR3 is TGTGCCATCAGGGATGACAGGGGGCCTAGGACCGGGGAGCTGTTTTTT.

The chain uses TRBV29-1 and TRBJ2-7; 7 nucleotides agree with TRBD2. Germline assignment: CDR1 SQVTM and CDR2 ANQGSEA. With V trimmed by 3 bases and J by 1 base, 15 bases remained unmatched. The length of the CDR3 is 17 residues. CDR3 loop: CSVDGKKFGGRSYEQYF. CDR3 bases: TGCAGCGTTGATGGGAAAAAGTTTGGCGGGAGATCCTACGAGCAGTACTTC.

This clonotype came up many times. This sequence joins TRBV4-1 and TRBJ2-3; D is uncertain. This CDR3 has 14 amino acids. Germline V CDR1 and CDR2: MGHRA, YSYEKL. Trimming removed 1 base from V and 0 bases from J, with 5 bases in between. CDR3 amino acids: CASSQAPSTDTQYF. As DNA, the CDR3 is TGCGCCAGCAGCCAAGCCCCCAGCACAGATACGCAGTATTTT.

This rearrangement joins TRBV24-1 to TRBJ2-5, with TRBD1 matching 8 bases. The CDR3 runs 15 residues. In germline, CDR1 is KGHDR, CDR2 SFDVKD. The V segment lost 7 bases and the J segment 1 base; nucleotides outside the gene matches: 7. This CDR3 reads CATSDGTGFQETQYF. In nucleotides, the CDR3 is TGTGCCACCAGCGATGGGACAGGCTTCCAAGAGACCCAGTACTTC.

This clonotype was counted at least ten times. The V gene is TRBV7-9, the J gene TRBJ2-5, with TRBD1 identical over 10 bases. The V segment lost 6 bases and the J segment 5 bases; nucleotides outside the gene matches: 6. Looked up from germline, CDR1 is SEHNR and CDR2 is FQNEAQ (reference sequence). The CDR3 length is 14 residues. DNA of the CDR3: TGTGCCAGCAGTTCCGGGACAGGGGTGGAGACCCAGTACTTC. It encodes CASSSGTGVETQYF.

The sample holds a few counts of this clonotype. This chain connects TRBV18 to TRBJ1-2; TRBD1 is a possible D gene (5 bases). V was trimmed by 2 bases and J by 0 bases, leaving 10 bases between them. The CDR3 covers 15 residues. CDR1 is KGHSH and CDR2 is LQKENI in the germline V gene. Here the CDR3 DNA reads TGTGCCAGCTCACCATTTCCGACAGCTAACTATGGCTACACCTTC. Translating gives CASSPFPTANYGYTF.

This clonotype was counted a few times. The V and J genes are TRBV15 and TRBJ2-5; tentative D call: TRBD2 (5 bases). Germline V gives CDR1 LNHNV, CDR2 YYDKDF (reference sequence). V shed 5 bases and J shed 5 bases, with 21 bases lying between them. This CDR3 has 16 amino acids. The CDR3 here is CATSWRRVLTGETQYF. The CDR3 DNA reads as TGTGCCACCAGCTGGAGGCGCGTCTTAACGGGGGAGACCCAGTACTTC.

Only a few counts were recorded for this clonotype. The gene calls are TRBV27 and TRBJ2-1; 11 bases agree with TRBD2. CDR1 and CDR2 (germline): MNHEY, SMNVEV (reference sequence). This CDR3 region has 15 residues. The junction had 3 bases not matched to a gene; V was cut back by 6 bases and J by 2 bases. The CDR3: CASSWTSGPYNEQFF. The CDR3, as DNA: TGTGCCAGCAGCTGGACTAGCGGGCCCTACAATGAGCAGTTCTTC.

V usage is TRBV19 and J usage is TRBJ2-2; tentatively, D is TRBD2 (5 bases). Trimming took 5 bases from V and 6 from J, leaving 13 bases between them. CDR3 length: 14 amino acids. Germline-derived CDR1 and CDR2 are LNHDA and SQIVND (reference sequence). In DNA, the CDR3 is TGTGCCAGTAGTGAAAACGGGGTTCCCGGGGAGCTGTTTTTT. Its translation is CASSENGVPGELFF.

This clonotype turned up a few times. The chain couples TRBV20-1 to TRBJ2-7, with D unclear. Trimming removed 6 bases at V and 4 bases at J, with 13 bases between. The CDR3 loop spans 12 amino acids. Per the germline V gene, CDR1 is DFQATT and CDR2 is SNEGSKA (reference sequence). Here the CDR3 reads CSAHDAVYEQYF. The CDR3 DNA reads TGCAGTGCGCACGACGCCGTTTACGAGCAGTACTTC.

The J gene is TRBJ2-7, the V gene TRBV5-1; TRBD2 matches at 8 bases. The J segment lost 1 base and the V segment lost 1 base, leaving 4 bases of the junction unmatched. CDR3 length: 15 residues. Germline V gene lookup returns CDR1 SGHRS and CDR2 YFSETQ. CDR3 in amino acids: CASSLRSSGSYEQYF. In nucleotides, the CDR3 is TGCGCCAGCAGCTTGCGGTCTAGCGGGTCCTACGAGCAGTACTTC.

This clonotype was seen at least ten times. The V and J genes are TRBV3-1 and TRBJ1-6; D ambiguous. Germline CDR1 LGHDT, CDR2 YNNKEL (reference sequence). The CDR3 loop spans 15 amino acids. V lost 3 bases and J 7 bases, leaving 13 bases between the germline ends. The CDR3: CASSHLRIGNSPLHF. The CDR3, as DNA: TGTGCCAGCAGCCATCTCAGGATAGGGAATTCACCCCTCCACTTT.

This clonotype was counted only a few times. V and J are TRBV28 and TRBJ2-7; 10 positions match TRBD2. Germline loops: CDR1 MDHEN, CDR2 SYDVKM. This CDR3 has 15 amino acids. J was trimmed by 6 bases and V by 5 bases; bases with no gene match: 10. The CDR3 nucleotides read TGTGCCAGCAGTATCCCACAGCGGGAGGGCCCCGAGCAGTACTTC. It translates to CASSIPQREGPEQYF. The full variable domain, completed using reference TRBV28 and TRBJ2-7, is DVKVTQSSRYLVKRTGEKVFLECVQDMDHENMFWYRQDPGLGLRLIYFSYDVKMKEKGDIPEGYSVSREKKERFSLILESASTNQTSMYLCASSIPQREGPEQYFGPGTRLTVT.

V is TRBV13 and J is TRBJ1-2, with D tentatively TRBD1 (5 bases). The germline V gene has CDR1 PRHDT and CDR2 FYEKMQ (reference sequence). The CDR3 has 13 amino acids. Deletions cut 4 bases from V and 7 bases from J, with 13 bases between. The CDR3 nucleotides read TGTGCCAGCAGCTCTTACCGGGACGCTGGCTACACCTTC. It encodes CASSSYRDAGYTF. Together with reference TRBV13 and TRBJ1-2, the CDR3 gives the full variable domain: AAGVIQSPRHLIKEKRETATLKCYPIPRHDTVYWYQQGPGQDPQFLISFYEKMQSDKGSIPDRFSAQQFSDYHSELNMSSLELGDSALYFCASSSYRDAGYTFGSGTRLTVV.

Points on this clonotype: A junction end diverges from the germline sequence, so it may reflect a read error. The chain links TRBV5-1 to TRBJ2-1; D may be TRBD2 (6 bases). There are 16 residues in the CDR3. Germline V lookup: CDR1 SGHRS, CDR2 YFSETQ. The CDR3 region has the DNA TGCGCCAGCAGCTTGGGGTTGGGGGGATCGGACCCCTTTCTGAGCTTC. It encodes CASSLGLGGSDPFLSF.

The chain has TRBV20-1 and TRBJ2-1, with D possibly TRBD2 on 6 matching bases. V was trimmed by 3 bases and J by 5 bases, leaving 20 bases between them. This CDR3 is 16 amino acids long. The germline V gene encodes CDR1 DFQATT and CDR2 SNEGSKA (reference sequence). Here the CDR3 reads CSARLQGLALNNEQFF. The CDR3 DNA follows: TGCAGTGCTAGGCTCCAGGGACTGGCCCTGAACAATGAGCAGTTCTTC.

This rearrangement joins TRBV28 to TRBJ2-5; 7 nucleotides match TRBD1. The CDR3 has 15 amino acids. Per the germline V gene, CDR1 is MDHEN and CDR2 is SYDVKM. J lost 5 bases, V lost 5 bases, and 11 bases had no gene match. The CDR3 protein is CASSTEGQIIETQYF. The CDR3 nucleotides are TGTGCCAGCAGTACAGAGGGACAGATTATCGAGACCCAGTACTTC.

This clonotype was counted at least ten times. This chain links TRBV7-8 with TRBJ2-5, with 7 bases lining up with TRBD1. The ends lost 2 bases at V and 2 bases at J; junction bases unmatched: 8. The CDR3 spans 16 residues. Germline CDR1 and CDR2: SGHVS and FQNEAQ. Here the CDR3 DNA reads TGTGCCAGCAGCTTACTTCCGGGGACAGTTCAAGAGACCCAGTACTTC. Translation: CASSLLPGTVQETQYF.

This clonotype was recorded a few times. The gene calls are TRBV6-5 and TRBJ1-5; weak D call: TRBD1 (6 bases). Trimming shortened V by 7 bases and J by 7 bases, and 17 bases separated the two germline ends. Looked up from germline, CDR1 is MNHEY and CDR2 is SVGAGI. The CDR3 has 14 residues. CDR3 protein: CASNLGGTWQPQHF. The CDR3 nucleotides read TGTGCCAGCAATTTGGGAGGGACATGGCAGCCCCAGCATTTT.